This entry lists 12 T cell receptor beta chains sequenced from one sample in a study of CD8 T cells in Susac syndrome (dated by TCRdb to about 2019). Receptor amplification or capture employed the immunoSEQ multiplex PCR assay. RNA was extracted with the RNeasy kit and roughly 0.5 to 1 ug was reverse transcribed using random hexamers. TCRdb reprocessing: public reads trimmed at Q25 with fastp, clones called with MiXCR, in-frame beta chains kept. Identical CDR3 protein sequences are pooled into one entry, listed with their most common genes and DNA. A total of approximately 110,000 distinct CDR3 sequences appear in this sample, over 90% of them only once. The top ten constitute less than 0.4% of the sample. Sequencing used CD8+ T cells from PBMCs. The receptors originated from a human donor with multiple sclerosis.

In this sample, this clonotype turned up once. The genes are TRBV28 and TRBJ1-5, with a weak D call TRBD1 (6 bases). Germline CDR1 MDHEN, CDR2 SYDVKM. The CDR3 length is 16 residues. V lost 5 bases and J 5 bases, leaving 19 bases between the germline ends. DNA for the CDR3: TGTGCCAGCAGTCCCCTTTGGGGGGCAGGACATCAGCCCCAGCATTTT. Translated, it gives CASSPLWGAGHQPQHF. Full variable domain (missing parts from reference TRBV28 and TRBJ1-5): DVKVTQSSRYLVKRTGEKVFLECVQDMDHENMFWYRQDPGLGLRLIYFSYDVKMKEKGDIPEGYSVSREKKERFSLILESASTNQTSMYLCASSPLWGAGHQPQHFGDGTRLSIL.

The chain links TRBV29-1 to TRBJ2-1, with 12 bases that match TRBD2. Per the germline V gene, CDR1 is SQVTM and CDR2 is ANQGSEA. This CDR3 is 16 amino acids long. V was pared by 4 bases and J by 4 bases, with 8 bases of the junction left unmatched. For the CDR3, the DNA is TGCAGCGTTGTCTTGCTAGCGGGAGGGATTTACAATGAGCAGTTCTTC. This codes for CSVVLLAGGIYNEQFF.

In this sample, this clonotype turned up a few times. The CDR3 DNA reads as TGTGCCAGCAGTTTCGGGACACGAGAGACCCAGTACTTC. It translates to CASSFGTRETQYF. The chain carries TRBV12-3 or TRBV12-4 and TRBJ2-5; D is perhaps TRBD1 (6 bases). This CDR3 is 13 amino acids long. The germline V and J ends were trimmed by 3 bases and 4 bases, with 9 bases remaining between them.

CDR3 region: CSARRTTTGTPIIYGYTF. The CDR3 DNA sequence: TGCAGTGCTAGACGAACTACTACCGGGACTCCGATCATCTATGGCTACACCTTC. V is TRBV20-1 and J is TRBJ1-2; D possibly corresponds to TRBD1 (5 bases). V lost 2 bases to trimming and J lost 4 bases, with 26 bases between them. Germline V gene data show CDR1 as DFQATT and CDR2 as SNEGSKA (reference sequence). The CDR3 is 18 residues long.

This clonotype was seen only once. The CDR3: CASSFSRVSEAFF. CDR3 sequence (DNA): TGTGCCAGCAGTTTCTCCAGGGTTTCTGAAGCTTTCTTT. The rearrangement links TRBV27 to TRBJ1-1, with D perhaps matching TRBD1 (5 bases). V was shortened by 3 bases and J by 6 bases, with 11 bases between the two germline ends. The CDR3 spans 13 residues. CDR1 is MNHEY, CDR2 SMNVEV, per germline (reference sequence).

This clonotype was observed a single time. The V and J genes are TRBV28 and TRBJ1-2, with D unresolved. Germline CDR1 reads MDHEN; CDR2 reads SYDVKM. The CDR3 has 14 residues. V lost 3 bases and J lost 6, with 14 bases in between. The CDR3 bases are TGTGCCAGCAGTTTCGCCACGGCGGGCGATGGCTACACCTTC. Amino acids: CASSFATAGDGYTF.

The chain couples TRBV12-3 or TRBV12-4 to TRBJ2-7; 8 bases match TRBD2. V trimming: 6 bases; J trimming: 1 base; junction bases outside the gene matches: 8. This CDR3 comprises 15 residues. The CDR3 sequence is CASSPSLADSYEQYF. In nucleotides, the CDR3 is TGTGCCAGCAGCCCCTCACTAGCGGATTCCTACGAGCAGTACTTC.

This rearrangement joins TRBV20-1 to TRBJ1-2; D remains unclear. V lost 6 bases, J lost 3 bases, and 14 bases lay in between. The CDR3 runs 13 residues. Germline assignment: CDR1 DFQATT and CDR2 SNEGSKA (reference sequence). The CDR3 DNA follows: TGCAGTGCAACGGACTCCATCCACTATGGCTACACCTTC. It translates to CSATDSIHYGYTF.

The chain joins TRBV7-9 to TRBJ1-2, with a weak D call TRBD1 (5 bases). CDR1 is SEHNR, CDR2 FQNEAQ, per germline (reference sequence). CDR3 size: 14 residues. Trimming took off 0 bases at V and 8 bases at J, with 13 bases between the two ends. In DNA form, the CDR3 reads TGTGCCAGCAGCTTAGCGGGGGACCACCGGGGCTACACCTTC. Amino acid sequence: CASSLAGDHRGYTF.

The chain links TRBV7-9 to TRBJ2-3, with 7 positions matching TRBD1. CDR3 length: 16 residues. J lost 2 bases, V lost 5 bases, and 10 bases had no gene match. CDR1 and CDR2 (germline): SEHNR, FQNEAQ (reference sequence). In nucleotides, the CDR3 is TGTGCCAGCAGCAAAGCAGGGGGAACGGACACAGATACGCAGTATTTT. This gives the protein CASSKAGGTDTDTQYF.

This clonotype was observed a few times. V usage is TRBV23-1 and J usage is TRBJ2-7; D not resolved. Being an ORF, TRBV23-1 has a function that is uncertain. This CDR3 contains 15 residues. The germline V and J ends were trimmed by 0 bases and 2 bases, with 11 bases remaining between them. CDR3 DNA sequence: TGCGCCAGCAGTCAATCGCGGCCGCAGGCCTACGAGCAGTACTTC. Protein sequence: CASSQSRPQAYEQYF.

This chain joins TRBV29-1 and TRBJ2-2; 12 positions match TRBD2. V shed 5 bases and J 7 bases; nucleotides not matched to a gene: 8. Germline V CDR1 and CDR2: SQVTM, ANQGSEA. This CDR3 has 15 amino acids. The CDR3 is CSVKWLAGGIGELFF. In nucleotides, the CDR3 is TGCAGCGTTAAGTGGCTAGCGGGGGGGATCGGGGAGCTGTTTTTT.